This T cell receptor beta chain derives from a study of brain metastases from non-small cell lung cancer. V lost 1 base to trimming and J lost 7 bases, with 19 bases between them. This CDR3 is built from 16 residues. Germline lookup yields CDR1 LNHDA and CDR2 SQIVND (reference sequence). TCRdb keeps only in-frame clones here, not all; method: immunoSEQ multiplex PCR. The table shows over a thousand clones, with about 87% occurring only once. This rearrangement joins TRBV19 to TRBJ1-2; possibly TRBD1 for D (5 bases). Sequenced material: tumor-adjacent normal tissue. The TCR originated in a donor at least 40 years old with non-small cell lung cancer. Here the CDR3 reads CASSIVISTASGGYTF. DNA for the CDR3: TGTGCCAGTAGTATAGTTATTTCGACAGCCTCCGGTGGCTACACCTTC.